This T cell receptor beta chain came from a study of human T cells and chemical hapten exposure. Looking at the study overall: Sensitization used 2% DPC on around 2 cm by around 2 cm upper inner arm skin.

The study, taken as a whole, reports: Controls formed significantly fewer large CDR3 similarity clusters than expanded TCRs did. It should be noted that donors had alopecia, so their immune response may differ from healthy people's.

The CDR3 is made up of 16 amino acids. Trimming removed 0 bases at V and 6 bases at J, with 15 bases between. The V gene's germline CDR1 is MNHEY and CDR2 SVGAGI. Time point meaning: patch test 2, 6 weeks after DPC sensitization. The treatment: therapeutic diphenylcyclopropenone sensitization with weekly scalp DPC. Blood sampling occurred before each patch-test application. This clonotype was seen repeatedly, ten times or more. Its antigen is not identified. TCRdb recomputed calls from the RACE reads with MiXCR, one row per CDR3 protein. The table shows just over 350,000 distinct CDR3 sequences, with about 6% occurring only once.

The specimen was whole blood, collected in connection with sensitization to the hapten diphenylcyclopropenone (DPC). The sequence came from a woman aged 18 to 35 with alopecia areata. Some clones in this sample may be carry-over from other donors' samples. The V call is TRBV6-5, the J call TRBJ2-4, with D hard to call. CDR3 nucleotides: TGTGCCAGCAGTTACTCGTTTGTCGCAGTTCCAAACATTCAGTACTTC. Its translation: CASSYSFVAVPNIQYF.